These 15 T cell receptor beta chains were sequenced from one sample in a study of blood T cell repertoires in COVID-19. The data were produced by immunoSEQ multiplex PCR, yet TCRdb's version contains in-frame clones alone and is incomplete. The table has tens of thousands of clones, approximately 90% seen once. Material: peripheral blood. The receptor source for this set is a human donor with active COVID-19. The donor label of this sample is uncertain.

The chain carries TRBV3-1 (or the pseudogene TRBV3-2) and TRBJ2-7, with D uncertain. Germline assignment: CDR1 LGHDT and CDR2 YNNKEL (reference sequence). The germline V and J ends were trimmed by 0 bases and 2 bases, with 26 bases remaining between them. This CDR3 is built from 20 residues. The CDR3 reads CASSQDPRRARNWFTYEQYF. The CDR3 DNA sequence: TGTGCCAGCAGCCAAGACCCTCGGCGAGCCAGGAATTGGTTTACCTACGAGCAGTACTTC.

The chain employs TRBV11-1 and TRBJ2-3; TRBD2 aligns across 15 bases. V shed 5 bases and J 5 bases; nucleotides not matched to a gene: 5. The CDR3 extends over 16 amino acids. Per germline, CDR1 SGHAT and CDR2 FQDESV (reference sequence). CDR3 protein: CASSTGLAGGQDTQYF. The CDR3 DNA reads as TGTGCCAGCAGCACGGGACTAGCGGGGGGTCAAGATACGCAGTATTTT.

V gene TRBV27 combines with J gene TRBJ1-1; no firm D call. CDR1 MNHEY and CDR2 SMNVEV come from the germline V gene (reference sequence). Trimming took 3 bases from V and 1 from J, leaving 6 bases between them. This CDR3 is built from 13 residues. CDR3 in DNA: TGTGCCAGCAGTTTCTCGGGGAACACTGAAGCTTTCTTT. Translating it yields CASSFSGNTEAFF.

The rearrangement joins TRBV5-4 to TRBJ2-1; TRBD1 might be the D (6 bases). CDR3 length: 14 residues. The V and J ends lost 0 bases and 4 bases respectively, with 8 bases between them. Germline loops: CDR1 SGHNT, CDR2 YYREEE (reference sequence). This CDR3 reads CASSLGQDYNEQFF. The CDR3 bases are TGTGCCAGCAGCTTGGGACAGGATTACAATGAGCAGTTCTTC.

V usage is TRBV7-3 and J usage is TRBJ2-3; 8 nucleotides align to TRBD2. The V gene end was trimmed by 4 bases and the J gene end by 0 bases; junction bases not matched to a gene: 3. Germline loops: CDR1 SGHTA, CDR2 FQGTGA. CDR3 length equals 15 residues. CDR3 loop: CASSSRGGSTDTQYF. CDR3 nucleotides: TGTGCCAGCAGCTCCCGGGGGGGGAGCACAGATACGCAGTATTTT.

V gene TRBV18 combines with J gene TRBJ1-3, with D possibly matching TRBD1 (6 bases). The germline V and J ends were trimmed by 5 bases and 2 bases, with 16 bases remaining between them. The germline CDR1 and CDR2 sequences are KGHSH and LQKENI. This CDR3 region has 16 residues. CDR3 sequence reads: CASSELQGVPGNTIYF. CDR3 coding DNA: TGTGCCAGCTCAGAGCTACAGGGAGTCCCTGGAAACACCATATATTTT. The variable domain in full, completed from reference TRBV18 and TRBJ1-3, reads NAGVMQNPRHLVRRRGQEARLRCSPMKGHSHVYWYRQLPEEGLKFMVYLQKENIIDESGMPKERFSAEFPKEGPSILRIQQVVRGDSAAYFCASSELQGVPGNTIYFGEGSWLTVV.

This sequence joins TRBV27 and TRBJ1-2, with 9 bases aligning to TRBD1. CDR3 size: 19 residues. Germline V gives CDR1 MNHEY, CDR2 SMNVEV (reference sequence). The V and J ends lost 0 bases and 0 bases, in that order; junction bases with no gene match: 11. The CDR3 DNA reads as TGTGCCAGCAGTTTATCGTCCCTCCTCACAGGGGGCACTAACTATGGCTACACCTTC. Its protein is CASSLSSLLTGGTNYGYTF.

This sequence joins TRBV6-5 and TRBJ1-2; D is unclear. The CDR3 covers 12 residues. Germline V lookup: CDR1 MNHEY, CDR2 SVGAGI. Trimming took 5 bases from V and 1 from J, leaving 5 bases between them. For the CDR3, the DNA is TGTGCCAGCAGTCGGGGTAACTATGGCTACACCTTC. Encoded protein: CASSRGNYGYTF.

This clone was recorded only once. This chain uses TRBV7-6 with TRBJ2-7, with D tentatively TRBD1 (6 bases). The V gene's germline CDR1 is SGHVS and CDR2 FNYEAQ. V shed 1 base and J shed 1 base, with 11 bases lying between them. CDR3 length equals 15 residues. This CDR3 reads CASSLGGGISYEQYF. Here the CDR3 DNA reads TGTGCCAGCAGCTTAGGAGGGGGAATATCCTACGAGCAGTACTTC.

The chain combines TRBV6-6 with TRBJ2-2; TRBD2 is a possible D gene (5 bases). The V gene lost 5 bases and the J gene lost 0 bases, with 10 bases spanning the gap. Looked up from germline, CDR1 is MNHNY and CDR2 is SVGAGI (reference sequence). This CDR3 comprises 15 residues. The CDR3 protein is CASSGLRTNTGELFF. CDR3 bases: TGTGCCAGCAGTGGACTTAGGACGAACACCGGGGAGCTGTTTTTT.

The chain uses TRBV15 and TRBJ1-5, with D uncertain. Trimming removed 5 bases from V and 4 bases from J, with 9 bases in between. This CDR3 spans 13 amino acids. In germline, CDR1 is LNHNV, CDR2 YYDKDF (reference sequence). CDR3 nucleotides: TGTGCCACCAGCCCAGGCGCAAATCAGCCCCAGCATTTT. Its protein is CATSPGANQPQHF.

This chain links TRBV6-5 with TRBJ2-3; TRBD1 might be the D (6 bases). The CDR3 loop spans 15 amino acids. Deletions cut 10 bases from V and 0 bases from J, with 17 bases between. Germline-derived CDR1 and CDR2 are MNHEY and SVGAGI. The CDR3 protein is CATDVGQQSTDTQYF. The CDR3 DNA is TGTGCCACCGACGTTGGACAGCAGAGCACAGATACGCAGTATTTT.

The table lists this clone with a count of one. The CDR3 here is CASSRILRTSGGSFVPLNEQFF. The CDR3 nucleotides read TGCGCCAGCAGCCGGATCCTACGGACTAGCGGGGGAAGTTTCGTCCCTCTTAATGAGCAGTTCTTC. The rearrangement uses TRBV5-1 and TRBJ2-1; TRBD2 matches at 13 bases. The ends lost 4 bases at V and 7 bases at J; junction bases unmatched: 26. The CDR3 runs 22 residues. Germline CDR1 reads SGHRS; CDR2 reads YFSETQ.

The chain joins TRBV9 to TRBJ2-1; unclear D gene. Trimming removed 3 bases from V and 4 bases from J, with 17 bases in between. Per the germline V gene, CDR1 is SGDLS and CDR2 is YYNGEE. The CDR3 has 16 amino acids. The CDR3 sequence is CASSAGSDPVYNEQFF. CDR3 bases: TGTGCCAGCAGCGCTGGAAGCGACCCTGTATACAATGAGCAGTTCTTC. Looking up the rest from reference TRBV9 and TRBJ2-1 gives the full variable domain: DSGVTQTPKHLITATGQRVTLRCSPRSGDLSVYWYQQSLDQGLQFLIQYYNGEERAKGNILERFSAQQFPDLHSELNLSSLELGDSALYFCASSAGSDPVYNEQFFGPGTRLTVL.

This rearrangement joins TRBV28 to TRBJ2-7; tentatively, D is TRBD1 (6 bases). The CDR3 covers 13 residues. CDR1 is MDHEN and CDR2 is SYDVKM in the germline V gene. Trimming cost V 5 bases and J 5 bases, with 13 bases left between them. CDR3 amino acids: CASSLNGGDEQYF. CDR3 bases: TGTGCCAGCAGTCTAAATGGGGGCGACGAGCAGTACTTC.